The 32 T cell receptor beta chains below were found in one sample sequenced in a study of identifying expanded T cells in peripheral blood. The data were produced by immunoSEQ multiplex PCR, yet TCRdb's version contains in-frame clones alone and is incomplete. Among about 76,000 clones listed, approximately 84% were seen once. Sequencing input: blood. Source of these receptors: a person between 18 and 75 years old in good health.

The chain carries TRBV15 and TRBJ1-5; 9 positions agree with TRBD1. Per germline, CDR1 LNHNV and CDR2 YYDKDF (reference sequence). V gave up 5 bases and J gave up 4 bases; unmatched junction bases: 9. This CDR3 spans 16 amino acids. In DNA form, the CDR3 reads TGTGCCACCAGCGCTCAACAGGGGGCGATAAATCAGCCCCAGCATTTT. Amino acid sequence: CATSAQQGAINQPQHF.

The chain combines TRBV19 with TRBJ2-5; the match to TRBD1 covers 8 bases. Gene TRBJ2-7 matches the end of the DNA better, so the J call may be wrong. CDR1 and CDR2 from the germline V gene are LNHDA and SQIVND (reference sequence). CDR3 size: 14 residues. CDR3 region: CASSTQGAFYEQYF. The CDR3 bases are TGTGCCAGTAGCACGCAGGGGGCATTCTACGAGCAGTACTTC.

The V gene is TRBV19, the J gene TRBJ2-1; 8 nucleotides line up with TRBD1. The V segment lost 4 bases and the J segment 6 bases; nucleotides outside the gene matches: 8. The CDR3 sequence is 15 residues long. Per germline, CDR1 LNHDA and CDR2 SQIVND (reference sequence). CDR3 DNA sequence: TGTGCCAGTAGTAGTCGGACAGGGTTGGTCAATGAGCAGTTCTTC. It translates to CASSSRTGLVNEQFF.

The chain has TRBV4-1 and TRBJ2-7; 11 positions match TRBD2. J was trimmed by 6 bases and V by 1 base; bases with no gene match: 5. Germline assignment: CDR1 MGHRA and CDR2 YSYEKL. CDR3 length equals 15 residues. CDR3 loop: CASSQAGLAGGEQYF. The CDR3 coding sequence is TGCGCCAGCAGCCAAGCCGGGCTAGCGGGAGGCGAGCAGTACTTC.

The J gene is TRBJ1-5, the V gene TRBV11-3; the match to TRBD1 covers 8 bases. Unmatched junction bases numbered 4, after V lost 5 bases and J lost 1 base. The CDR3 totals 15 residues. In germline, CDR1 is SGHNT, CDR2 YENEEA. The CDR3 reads CASSKTGVSNQPQHF. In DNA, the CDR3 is TGTGCCAGCAGCAAGACAGGGGTCAGCAATCAGCCCCAGCATTTT.

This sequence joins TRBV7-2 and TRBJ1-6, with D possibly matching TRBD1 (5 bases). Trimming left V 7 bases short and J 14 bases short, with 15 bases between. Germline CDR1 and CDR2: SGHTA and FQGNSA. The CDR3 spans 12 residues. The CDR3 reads CASTTLGGALHF. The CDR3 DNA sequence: TGTGCCAGCACCACACTCGGGGGGGCCCTCCACTTT.

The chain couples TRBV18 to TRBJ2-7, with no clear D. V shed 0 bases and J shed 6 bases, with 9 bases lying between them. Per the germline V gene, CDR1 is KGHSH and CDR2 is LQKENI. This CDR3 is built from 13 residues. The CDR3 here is CASSPPAGLEQYF. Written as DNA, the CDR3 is TGTGCCAGCTCACCACCCGCAGGCCTCGAGCAGTACTTC.

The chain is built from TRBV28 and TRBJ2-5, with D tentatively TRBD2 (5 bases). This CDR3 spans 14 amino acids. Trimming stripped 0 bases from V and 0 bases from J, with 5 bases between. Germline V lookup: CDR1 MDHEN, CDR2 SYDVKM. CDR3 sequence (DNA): TGTGCCAGCAGTTTATGGCGGGACCAAGAGACCCAGTACTTC. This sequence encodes CASSLWRDQETQYF.

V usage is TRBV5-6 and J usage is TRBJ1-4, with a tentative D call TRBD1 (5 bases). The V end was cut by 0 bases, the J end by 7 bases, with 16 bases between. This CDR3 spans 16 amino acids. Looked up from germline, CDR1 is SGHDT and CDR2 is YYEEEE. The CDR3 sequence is CASSLAVGGVGEKLFF. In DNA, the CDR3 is TGTGCCAGCAGCTTGGCTGTTGGAGGGGTTGGTGAAAAACTGTTTTTT.

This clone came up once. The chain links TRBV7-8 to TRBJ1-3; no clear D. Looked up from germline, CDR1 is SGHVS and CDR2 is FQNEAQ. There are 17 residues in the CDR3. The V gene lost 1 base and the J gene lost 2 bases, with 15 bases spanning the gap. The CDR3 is CASSLGTEPQPGNTIYF. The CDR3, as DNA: TGTGCCAGCAGCTTAGGGACTGAACCTCAGCCTGGAAACACCATATATTTT.

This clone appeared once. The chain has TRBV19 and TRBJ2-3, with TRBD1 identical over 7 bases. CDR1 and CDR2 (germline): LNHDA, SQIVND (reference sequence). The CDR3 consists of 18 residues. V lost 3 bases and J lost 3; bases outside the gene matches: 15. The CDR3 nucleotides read TGTGCCAGTAGTATGAGGGTAAACAGGGGCTCTGTAACAGATACGCAGTATTTT. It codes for CASSMRVNRGSVTDTQYF.

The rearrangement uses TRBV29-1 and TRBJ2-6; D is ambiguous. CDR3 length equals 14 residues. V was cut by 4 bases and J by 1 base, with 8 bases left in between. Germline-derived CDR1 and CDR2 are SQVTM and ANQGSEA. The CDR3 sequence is CSVVIPSGANVLTF. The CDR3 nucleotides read TGCAGCGTTGTGATTCCTTCTGGGGCCAACGTCCTGACTTTC.

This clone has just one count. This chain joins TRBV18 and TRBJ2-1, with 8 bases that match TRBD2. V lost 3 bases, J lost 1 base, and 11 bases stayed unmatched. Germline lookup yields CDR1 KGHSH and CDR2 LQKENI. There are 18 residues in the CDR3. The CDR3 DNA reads TGTGCCAGCTCACCCCCTCGACTAGCGCTAATATCCTACAATGAGCAGTTCTTC. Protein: CASSPPRLALISYNEQFF.

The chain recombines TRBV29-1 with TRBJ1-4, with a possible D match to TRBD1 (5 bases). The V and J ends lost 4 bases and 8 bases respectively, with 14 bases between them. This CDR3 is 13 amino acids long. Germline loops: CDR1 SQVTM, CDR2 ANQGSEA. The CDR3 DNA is TGCAGCGTTGGAGTTAGGGGAGGCGAAAAACTGTTTTTT. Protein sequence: CSVGVRGGEKLFF.

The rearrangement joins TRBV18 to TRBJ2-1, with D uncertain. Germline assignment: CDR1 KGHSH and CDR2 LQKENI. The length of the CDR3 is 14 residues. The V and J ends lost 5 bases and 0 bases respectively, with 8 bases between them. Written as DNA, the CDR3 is TGTGCCAGCTCAAACGGGCTCTCCTACAATGAGCAGTTCTTC. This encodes CASSNGLSYNEQFF.

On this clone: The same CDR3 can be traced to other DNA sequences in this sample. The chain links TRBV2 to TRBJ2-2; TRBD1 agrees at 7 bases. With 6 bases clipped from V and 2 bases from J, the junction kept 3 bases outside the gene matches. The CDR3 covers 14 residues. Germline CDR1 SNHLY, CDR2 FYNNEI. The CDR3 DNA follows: TGTGCCAGCAGGGGGACAGTCAACACCGGGGAGCTGTTTTTT. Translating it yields CASRGTVNTGELFF.

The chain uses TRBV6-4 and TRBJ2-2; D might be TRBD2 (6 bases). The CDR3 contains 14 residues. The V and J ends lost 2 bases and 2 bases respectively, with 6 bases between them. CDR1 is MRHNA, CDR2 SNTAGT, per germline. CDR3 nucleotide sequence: TGTGCCAGCAGTGACGGGACTAACACCGGGGAGCTGTTTTTT. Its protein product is CASSDGTNTGELFF.

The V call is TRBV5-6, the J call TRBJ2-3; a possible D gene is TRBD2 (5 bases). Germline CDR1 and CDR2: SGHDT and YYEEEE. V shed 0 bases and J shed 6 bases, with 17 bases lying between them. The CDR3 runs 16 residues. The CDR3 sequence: CASSLVRHGGGDTQYF. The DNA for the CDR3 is TGTGCCAGCAGCTTGGTTCGTCACGGCGGAGGTGATACGCAGTATTTT.

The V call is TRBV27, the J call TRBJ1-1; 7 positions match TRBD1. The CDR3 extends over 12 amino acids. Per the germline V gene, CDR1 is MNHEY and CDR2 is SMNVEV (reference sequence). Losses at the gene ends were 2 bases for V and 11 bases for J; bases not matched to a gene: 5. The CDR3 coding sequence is TGTGCCAGCAGTTTACCGACGGGACAGGCTTTCTTT. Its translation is CASSLPTGQAFF.

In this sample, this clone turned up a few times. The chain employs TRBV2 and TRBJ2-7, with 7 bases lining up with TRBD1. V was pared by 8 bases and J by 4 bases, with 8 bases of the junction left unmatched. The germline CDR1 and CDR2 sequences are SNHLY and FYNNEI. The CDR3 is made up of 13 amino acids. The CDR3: CASRWDSPYEQYF. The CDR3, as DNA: TGTGCCAGCCGATGGGACAGTCCTTACGAGCAGTACTTC.

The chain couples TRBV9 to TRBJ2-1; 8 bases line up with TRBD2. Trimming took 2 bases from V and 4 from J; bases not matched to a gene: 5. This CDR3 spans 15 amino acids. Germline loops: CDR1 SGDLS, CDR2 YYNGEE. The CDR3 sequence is CASSVGIAGYNEQFF. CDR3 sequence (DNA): TGTGCCAGCAGCGTGGGTATAGCGGGGTACAATGAGCAGTTCTTC.

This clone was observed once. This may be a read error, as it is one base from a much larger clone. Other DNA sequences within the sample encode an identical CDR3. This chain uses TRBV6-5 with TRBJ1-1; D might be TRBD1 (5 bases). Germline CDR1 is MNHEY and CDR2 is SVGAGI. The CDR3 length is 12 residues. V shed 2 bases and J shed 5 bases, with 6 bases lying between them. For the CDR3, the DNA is TGTGCCAGCAGTTACGGGGGGACTGAAGCTTTCTTT. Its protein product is CASSYGGTEAFF.

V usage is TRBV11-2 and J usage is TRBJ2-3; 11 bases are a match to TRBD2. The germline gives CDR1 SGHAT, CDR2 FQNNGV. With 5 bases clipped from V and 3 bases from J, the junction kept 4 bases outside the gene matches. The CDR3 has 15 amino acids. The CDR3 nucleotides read TGTGCCAGCAGCCTAACTAGCGGGAGTACAGATACGCAGTATTTT. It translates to CASSLTSGSTDTQYF.

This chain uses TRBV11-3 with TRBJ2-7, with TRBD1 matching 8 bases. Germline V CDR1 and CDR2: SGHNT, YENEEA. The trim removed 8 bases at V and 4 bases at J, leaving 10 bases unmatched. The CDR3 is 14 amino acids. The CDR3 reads CASGARGPIYEQYF. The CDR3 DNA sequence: TGTGCCAGCGGGGCCAGGGGGCCTATTTACGAGCAGTACTTC.

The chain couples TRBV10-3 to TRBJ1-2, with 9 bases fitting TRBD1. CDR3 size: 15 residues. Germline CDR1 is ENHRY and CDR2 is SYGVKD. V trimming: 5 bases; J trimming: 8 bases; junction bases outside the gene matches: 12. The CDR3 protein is CAISRTGGSEQGYTF. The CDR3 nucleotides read TGTGCCATCAGTCGTACAGGGGGCAGTGAGCAAGGCTACACCTTC.

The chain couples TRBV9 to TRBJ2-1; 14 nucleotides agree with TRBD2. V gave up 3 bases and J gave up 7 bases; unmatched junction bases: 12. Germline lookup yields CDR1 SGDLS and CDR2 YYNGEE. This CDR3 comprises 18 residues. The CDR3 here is CASSARGTSGGGLNEQFF. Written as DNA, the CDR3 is TGTGCCAGCAGCGCTCGAGGGACTAGCGGGGGAGGGTTAAATGAGCAGTTCTTC. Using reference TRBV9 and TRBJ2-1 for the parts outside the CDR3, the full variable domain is DSGVTQTPKHLITATGQRVTLRCSPRSGDLSVYWYQQSLDQGLQFLIQYYNGEERAKGNILERFSAQQFPDLHSELNLSSLELGDSALYFCASSARGTSGGGLNEQFFGPGTRLTVL.

The CDR3 coding sequence is TGCGCCAGCAGTCCGGGGCGCCGGACAGGGGGTACCTACGAGCAGTACTTC. Protein product: CASSPGRRTGGTYEQYF. The V gene is TRBV5-1, the J gene TRBJ2-7; 10 bases line up with TRBD1. The length of the CDR3 is 17 residues. CDR1 and CDR2 from the germline V gene are SGHRS and YFSETQ. The trim removed 5 bases at V and 2 bases at J, leaving 13 bases unmatched.

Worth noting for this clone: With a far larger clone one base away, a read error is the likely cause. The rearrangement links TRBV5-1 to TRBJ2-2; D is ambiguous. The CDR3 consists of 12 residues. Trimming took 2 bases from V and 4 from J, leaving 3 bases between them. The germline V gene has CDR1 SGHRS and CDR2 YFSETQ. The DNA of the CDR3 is TGCGCCAGCAGCTTCAGCACCGGGGAGCTGTTTTTT. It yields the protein CASSFSTGELFF.

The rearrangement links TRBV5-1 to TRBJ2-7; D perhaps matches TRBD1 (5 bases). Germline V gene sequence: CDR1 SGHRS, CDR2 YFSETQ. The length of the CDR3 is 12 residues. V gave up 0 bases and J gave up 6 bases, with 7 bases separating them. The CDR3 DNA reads TGCGCCAGCAGCTTGGAGGGGCCCGAGCAGTACTTC. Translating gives CASSLEGPEQYF.

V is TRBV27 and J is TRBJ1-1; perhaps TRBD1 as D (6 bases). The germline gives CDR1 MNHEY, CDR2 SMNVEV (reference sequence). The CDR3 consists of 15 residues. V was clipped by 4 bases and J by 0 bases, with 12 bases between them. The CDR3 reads CASSYRVPLNTEAFF. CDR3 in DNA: TGTGCCAGCAGTTACAGGGTGCCCCTGAACACTGAAGCTTTCTTT.

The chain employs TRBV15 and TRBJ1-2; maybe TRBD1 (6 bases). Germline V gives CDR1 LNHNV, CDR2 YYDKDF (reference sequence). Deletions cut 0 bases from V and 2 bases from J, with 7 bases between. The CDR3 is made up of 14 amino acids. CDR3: CATSRETGNYGYTF. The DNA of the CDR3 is TGTGCCACCAGCAGAGAAACAGGGAACTATGGCTACACCTTC.

CDR3 residues: CASQRDPTTDTQYF. The CDR3 nucleotides are TGTGCCAGCCAGCGGGACCCGACCACAGATACGCAGTATTTT. The genes are TRBV18 and TRBJ2-3; TRBD2 matches at 7 bases. Trimming at V came to 8 bases and at J to 2 bases, leaving 7 bases not matched to a gene. The CDR3 is 14 amino acids. The germline V gene encodes CDR1 KGHSH and CDR2 LQKENI.